The next 19 T cell receptor beta chains were all read from a single sample in a study of CD8+CD57+ T cells in acquired aplastic anemia. Genomic DNA acted as the template from which TCR beta VDJ combination and CDR3 sequence profiling were carried out. TCRdb used MiXCR to reprocess the reads, holding one entry per CDR3 protein. The table has around 190,000 distinct CDR3 sequences, 60% to 65% seen once. The specimen sequenced was sorted CD4+, CD8+, or CD8+CD57+ T cells (not recorded which) from PBMCs. These receptors were collected from a human donor in good health.

This clonotype was seen many times. The V gene is TRBV19, the J gene TRBJ2-3; 9 bases are shared with TRBD2. Trimming at V came to 3 bases and at J to 5 bases, leaving 6 bases not matched to a gene. Germline lookup yields CDR1 LNHDA and CDR2 SQIVND (reference sequence). CDR3 length equals 15 residues. This CDR3 reads CASSIIAGVLDTQYF. The DNA for the CDR3 is TGTGCCAGTAGTATTATAGCGGGGGTACTAGATACGCAGTATTTT.

The CDR3 loop is CSVLGTGQAEQYF. The CDR3 DNA follows: TGCAGCGTTTTAGGCACAGGCCAAGCCGAGCAGTACTTC. The V gene is TRBV29-1, the J gene TRBJ2-7, with TRBD1 as a possible D gene (5 bases). The V end was cut by 5 bases, the J end by 6 bases, with 17 bases between. The CDR3 covers 13 residues. Germline V gene sequence: CDR1 SQVTM, CDR2 ANQGSEA.

This rearrangement joins TRBV5-4 to TRBJ2-5, with D tentatively TRBD1 or TRBD2 (7 bases each). Germline assignment: CDR1 SGHNT and CDR2 YYREEE (reference sequence). The CDR3 is made up of 15 amino acids. With 3 bases removed from V and 3 bases from J, the gap between germline ends came to 15 bases. As DNA, the CDR3 is TGTGCCAGCAGCTCCAGACAGGGAGGGGAAGAGACCCAGTACTTC. Encoded protein: CASSSRQGGEETQYF. The variable domain in full, with the rest retrieved from reference TRBV5-4 and TRBJ2-5, is ETGVTQSPTHLIKTRGQQVTLRCSSQSGHNTVSWYQQALGQGPQFIFQYYREEENGRGNFPPRFSGLQFPNYSSELNVNALELDDSALYLCASSSRQGGEETQYFGPGTRLLVL.

The chain recombines TRBV9 with TRBJ2-5, with 7 bases aligning to TRBD1. Trimming took 3 bases from V and 1 from J; bases not matched to a gene: 3. The CDR3 totals 14 residues. Germline V gives CDR1 SGDLS, CDR2 YYNGEE. The CDR3 reads CASSEGTAQETQYF. CDR3 nucleotides: TGTGCCAGCAGCGAGGGGACAGCCCAAGAGACCCAGTACTTC.

This clonotype has just one count. DNA of the CDR3: TGTGCCAGCAGCGAAACCGGGACAGGGGGACGGGACGAGCAGTACTTC. It encodes CASSETGTGGRDEQYF. This chain links TRBV7-8 with TRBJ2-7; 11 bases map to TRBD1. The CDR3 totals 16 residues. V lost 5 bases to trimming and J lost 5 bases; unmatched junction nucleotides: 11. Germline CDR1 and CDR2: SGHVS and FQNEAQ.

This chain connects TRBV11-3 to TRBJ2-1; possibly TRBD1 or TRBD2 for D (5 bases each). Trimming left V 1 base short and J 8 bases short, with 18 bases between. Germline loops: CDR1 SGHNT, CDR2 YENEEA. This CDR3 spans 16 amino acids. CDR3 coding DNA: TGTGCCAGCAGCTTAGTTTCAGGGCGGGTCGTCGATGAGCAGTTCTTC. Translation: CASSLVSGRVVDEQFF.

The chain uses TRBV19 and TRBJ1-3; D ambiguous. CDR1 is LNHDA, CDR2 SQIVND, per germline (reference sequence). The CDR3 length is 15 residues. V lost 3 bases and J 4 bases, leaving 13 bases between the germline ends. CDR3: CASSIRHYPGNTIYF. The CDR3 DNA is TGTGCCAGTAGTATCCGCCACTACCCCGGAAACACCATATATTTT.

The chain combines TRBV10-3 with TRBJ1-1, with no clear D. There are 15 residues in the CDR3. Germline values: CDR1 ENHRY, CDR2 SYGVKD. The V gene lost 0 bases and the J gene lost 2 bases, with 10 bases spanning the gap. CDR3 in amino acids: CAISESVLVNTEAFF. The CDR3 DNA follows: TGTGCCATCAGTGAGTCGGTGCTGGTAAACACTGAAGCTTTCTTT.

The chain has TRBV19 and TRBJ1-3, with unresolved D. The CDR3 is 15 residues long. V was cut by 7 bases and J by 2 bases, with 15 bases left in between. From germline, CDR1 is LNHDA and CDR2 SQIVND (reference sequence). For the CDR3, the DNA is TGTGCCAGTACGAATGCGGGAACCCCTGGAAACACCATATATTTT. Protein: CASTNAGTPGNTIYF.

The rearrangement uses TRBV30 and TRBJ2-7, with a tentative D call TRBD1 (5 bases). Germline V gene lookup returns CDR1 GTSNPN and CDR2 SVGIG (reference sequence). CDR3 length: 14 amino acids. Trimming took off 3 bases at V and 1 base at J, with 13 bases between the two ends. The CDR3 nucleotides read TGTGCCTGGAGGCGATATACAGGATCCTACGAGCAGTACTTC. Translation gives CAWRRYTGSYEQYF.

This clonotype was detected ten times or more. The CDR3 region has the DNA TGTGCCAGCAGCCAAGAGAGAAACGCTGAAGCTTTCTTT. Translating gives CASSQERNAEAFF. The chain recombines TRBV4-2 with TRBJ1-1; D not resolved. The V end was cut by 0 bases, the J end by 6 bases, with 8 bases between. The CDR3 loop spans 13 amino acids. Germline V CDR1 and CDR2: LGHNA, YNFKEQ.

The chain links TRBV5-1 to TRBJ2-5; D ambiguous. Looked up from germline, CDR1 is SGHRS and CDR2 is YFSETQ. Trimming removed 3 bases at V and 4 bases at J, with 16 bases between. This CDR3 comprises 15 residues. CDR3 amino acids: CASSSAGPLGETQYF. CDR3 nucleotide sequence: TGCGCCAGCAGCTCAGCCGGGCCCCTGGGAGAGACCCAGTACTTC.

This sequence joins TRBV4-2 and TRBJ1-6; 7 bases line up with TRBD1. The CDR3 is 13 amino acids. The germline V gene encodes CDR1 LGHNA and CDR2 YNFKEQ. The V segment lost 10 bases and the J segment 5 bases; nucleotides outside the gene matches: 5. In nucleotides, the CDR3 is TGTGCCACCTTTGGGACAGATAATTCACCCCTCCACTTT. Protein product: CATFGTDNSPLHF.

This clonotype was counted only a few times. The V call is TRBV15, the J call TRBJ1-3; 10 nucleotides line up with TRBD1. The J segment lost 3 bases and the V segment lost 1 base, leaving 0 bases of the junction unmatched. The CDR3 is 15 amino acids. Germline loops: CDR1 LNHNV, CDR2 YYDKDF (reference sequence). CDR3 sequence: CATSRGTGGGNTIYF. CDR3 coding DNA: TGTGCCACCAGCAGAGGGACAGGGGGTGGAAACACCATATATTTT.

For this clonotype: Given a much more abundant clone one base away, this may be a read error. The chain has TRBV6-2 or TRBV6-3 and TRBJ2-7; no clear D gene. Germline CDR1 is MNHEY and CDR2 is SVGEGT. The CDR3 runs to 14 residues. The CDR3 is CASGYPDTTYEQYF. CDR3 DNA: TGTGCCAGCGGTTACCCCGACACTACCTACGAGCAGTACTTC.

J is TRBJ2-3 and V is TRBV9; 10 positions agree with TRBD1. This CDR3 comprises 15 residues. J was trimmed by 1 base and V by 5 bases; bases with no gene match: 4. The V gene's germline CDR1 is SGDLS and CDR2 YYNGEE. CDR3 sequence reads: CASRTGTGGTDTQYF. CDR3 bases: TGTGCCAGCAGAACCGGGACAGGGGGCACAGATACGCAGTATTTT.

The gene calls are TRBV7-2 and TRBJ1-2, with D maybe TRBD1 (6 bases). CDR1 and CDR2 from the germline V gene are SGHTA and FQGNSA. V was trimmed by 5 bases and J by 4 bases, leaving 14 bases between them. This CDR3 is 14 amino acids long. DNA of the CDR3: TGTGCCAGCAGCCAAGGACAGAACCTCTATGGCTACACCTTC. Translated, it gives CASSQGQNLYGYTF.

This chain links TRBV29-1 with TRBJ1-2, with D possibly TRBD1 on 5 matching bases. The CDR3 contains 13 residues. The V and J ends lost 4 bases and 6 bases respectively, with 15 bases between them. CDR1 and CDR2 from the germline V gene are SQVTM and ANQGSEA. This CDR3 is CSVVLRGLHGYTF. CDR3 DNA sequence: TGCAGCGTTGTCTTGAGGGGCTTACATGGCTACACCTTC.

This sequence joins TRBV2 and TRBJ2-7, with D perhaps matching TRBD1 or TRBD2 (7 bases each). The V end was cut by 3 bases, the J end by 2 bases, with 20 bases between. The CDR3 length is 17 residues. Germline values: CDR1 SNHLY, CDR2 FYNNEI. The CDR3 DNA follows: TGTGCCAGCAGTGACTACCCCAGGGGGGGGGCAGCCTACGAGCAGTACTTC. Translation: CASSDYPRGGAAYEQYF.